This T cell receptor (beta chain) is drawn from a study of T cells after posttransplantation cyclophosphamide. Study-wide points: Later post-transplant blood repertoires were often dominated by donor CD8+ memory clones. After PTCy, TRB diversity resembled that of CNI/methotrexate controls.

This clone was seen just once. Its antigen is undetermined. In germline, CDR1 is SQVTM, CDR2 ANQGSEA. The V end lost 4 bases, the J end lost 2 bases, and 8 bases lay between the germline ends. CDR3 size: 12 residues. Generated by immunoSEQ multiplex PCR, the TCRdb table keeps only in-frame clones and is missing some. The sample holds approximately 22,000 clones, 85% to 90% seen once. A marrow graft followed busulfan-fludarabine conditioning, with cyclophosphamide on days +3 and +4. The specimen was PBMCs, collected after allogeneic stem cell transplant with posttransplant cyclophosphamide. This clonotype originated in a female patient aged 30-39 years who received an allogeneic stem cell transplant from an unrelated donor, was CMV-positive, and had no GVHD. Among the T cells, some may be from the graft donor. This chain uses TRBV29-1 with TRBJ2-5; no clear D. CDR3 sequence reads: CSVGHLQETQYF. The CDR3 coding sequence is TGCAGCGTTGGACACCTACAAGAGACCCAGTACTTC.